The 32 T cell receptor beta chains presented below share a single source sample, sequenced in a study of graft-versus-host responses after intestinal transplantation. These receptors have no known antigen. Sequencing used immunoSEQ multiplex PCR; TCRdb keeps in-frame clones, though not all of them. Of roughly 100,000 clones listed, roughly 90% are singletons. The sequencing used unstimulated CD4+ T cells sorted from spleen or lymph node cells, collected before intestinal transplant. These receptors all come from a human donor who received an intestinal transplant.

The gene calls are TRBV19 and TRBJ1-6; D uncertain. Trimming pared 8 bases from V and 8 bases from J, leaving 16 bases between. The CDR3 has 14 amino acids. Germline CDR1 LNHDA, CDR2 SQIVND (reference sequence). The CDR3 protein is CASRKTEGDSPLHF. The CDR3 nucleotides read TGTGCCAGTCGTAAAACTGAAGGAGATTCACCCCTCCACTTT.

This clone was seen once. The gene calls are TRBV9 and TRBJ2-3; TRBD2 might be the D (7 bases). Germline V lookup: CDR1 SGDLS, CDR2 YYNGEE. The CDR3 sequence is 16 residues long. V was cut by 0 bases and J by 4 bases, with 15 bases left in between. In DNA, the CDR3 is TGTGCCAGCAGCGTAGGAGGGGGAGGGCCGTCAGATACGCAGTATTTT. Translated: CASSVGGGGPSDTQYF.

This chain links TRBV28 with TRBJ2-7, with a possible D match to TRBD1 (5 bases). Germline CDR1 is MDHEN and CDR2 is SYDVKM. This CDR3 has 17 residues. V was pared by 3 bases and J by 3 bases, with 21 bases between. The CDR3 loop is CASSFVLFGREGYEQYF. CDR3 coding DNA: TGTGCCAGCAGTTTCGTTTTGTTTGGCAGGGAAGGCTACGAGCAGTACTTC.

The genes are TRBV10-1 and TRBJ2-7, with TRBD1 matching over 9 bases. This CDR3 has 14 residues. Trimming removed 4 bases from V and 5 bases from J; junction bases left unmatched: 6. Germline V gene data show CDR1 as WNHNN and CDR2 as SYGVQD (reference sequence). CDR3 sequence: CASSAYRGRHEQYF. CDR3 bases: TGCGCCAGCAGTGCCTACAGGGGGCGACACGAGCAGTACTTC.

The chain uses TRBV19 and TRBJ2-2; 13 bases fit TRBD2. The CDR3 has 14 residues. Trimming removed 6 bases from V and 6 bases from J; junction bases left unmatched: 1. Germline CDR1 is LNHDA and CDR2 is SQIVND (reference sequence). CDR3 DNA sequence: TGTGCCAGTAGACTAGCGGGAGGGCCCGGGGAGCTGTTTTTT. This gives the protein CASRLAGGPGELFF.

This chain links TRBV9 with TRBJ2-2; D not resolved. The CDR3 runs 15 residues. Trimming took 3 bases from V and 5 from J, leaving 14 bases between them. Germline V gene lookup returns CDR1 SGDLS and CDR2 YYNGEE. CDR3 bases: TGTGCCAGCAGCGCCGACCGAGGAGCGACCGGGGAGCTGTTTTTT. Its translation is CASSADRGATGELFF. Based on the CDR3 plus reference TRBV9 and TRBJ2-2, the full variable domain is DSGVTQTPKHLITATGQRVTLRCSPRSGDLSVYWYQQSLDQGLQFLIQYYNGEERAKGNILERFSAQQFPDLHSELNLSSLELGDSALYFCASSADRGATGELFFGEGSRLTVL.

This clone has a single count. V and J are TRBV18 and TRBJ2-5, with a weak D call TRBD1 (6 bases). Deletions cut 3 bases from V and 5 bases from J, with 13 bases between. The length of the CDR3 is 14 residues. CDR1 and CDR2 (germline): KGHSH, LQKENI. The DNA of the CDR3 is TGTGCCAGCTCACCTGTTTCAGGGGTCGAGACCCAGTACTTC. Its translation is CASSPVSGVETQYF.

This chain's CDR3 is CASSEGGDYGYTF. For the CDR3, the DNA is TGTGCCAGCAGCGAGGGGGGAGACTATGGCTACACCTTC. The rearrangement joins TRBV25-1 to TRBJ1-2; D is possibly TRBD1 (6 bases). Germline V gene lookup returns CDR1 MGHDK and CDR2 SYGVNS. V lost 6 bases and J 3 bases, leaving 11 bases between the germline ends. The CDR3 consists of 13 residues.

The chain recombines TRBV7-3 with TRBJ2-7; a weak D match, TRBD1 (6 bases). The CDR3 is 14 amino acids. CDR1 SGHTA and CDR2 FQGTGA come from the germline V gene. Between the trimmed V and J ends, which lost 1 base and 7 bases, there was a span of 14 bases. The CDR3 spells CASSLNRESEEQYF. In DNA, the CDR3 is TGTGCCAGCAGCTTAAACAGGGAATCAGAAGAGCAGTACTTC.

CDR3 sequence (DNA): TGTGCCAGCAGTTTACCCAGGGGACAGGGCAAAACAGATACGCAGTATTTT. Protein sequence: CASSLPRGQGKTDTQYF. This chain connects TRBV28 to TRBJ2-3; 9 nucleotides line up with TRBD1. The V segment lost 2 bases and the J segment 3 bases; nucleotides outside the gene matches: 9. The CDR3 covers 17 residues. Per the germline V gene, CDR1 is MDHEN and CDR2 is SYDVKM.

The chain links TRBV7-3 to TRBJ2-1; 9 bases fit TRBD2. The germline gives CDR1 SGHTA, CDR2 FQGTGA. V dropped 5 bases and J dropped 5; count of bases not matched to a gene: 7. The CDR3 length is 15 residues. DNA of the CDR3: TGTGCCAGCAGCCCGAGCGGGAGGTTTAACAATGAGCAGTTCTTC. It is translated as CASSPSGRFNNEQFF.

V usage is TRBV9 and J usage is TRBJ1-3; a possible D gene is TRBD1 (5 bases). The V and J ends lost 0 bases and 2 bases respectively, with 9 bases between them. Germline CDR1 reads SGDLS; CDR2 reads YYNGEE. The CDR3 spans 15 residues. In DNA form, the CDR3 reads TGTGCCAGCAGCGTAGTTGGGGGAGCTGGAAACACCATATATTTT. Its translation is CASSVVGGAGNTIYF.

The chain links TRBV6-1 to TRBJ2-6; D gene unclear. The germline CDR1 and CDR2 sequences are MNHNS and SASEGT. The CDR3 has 14 amino acids. V lost 6 bases to trimming and J lost 4 bases, with 10 bases between them. The CDR3 is CASRPFPGANVLTF. The DNA for the CDR3 is TGTGCCAGCAGGCCCTTCCCGGGGGCCAACGTCCTGACTTTC.

There are a few counts of this clone. The chain uses TRBV7-3 and TRBJ2-3, with D tentatively TRBD2 (6 bases). The CDR3 has 16 residues. V lost 5 bases and J 0 bases, leaving 15 bases between the germline ends. The germline CDR1 and CDR2 sequences are SGHTA and FQGTGA. As DNA, the CDR3 is TGTGCCAGCAGCCGATCTCCGGGAGCTAGCACAGATACGCAGTATTTT. Its translation: CASSRSPGASTDTQYF.

This clone was seen more than once but under ten times. V and J are TRBV5-5 and TRBJ1-3; possible D gene TRBD1, 5 bases. This CDR3 comprises 16 residues. V lost 0 bases to trimming and J lost 2 bases, with 12 bases between them. CDR1 and CDR2 from the germline V gene are SGHKS and YYEKEE (reference sequence). The CDR3 spells CASSLGGRAAGNTIYF. The CDR3 nucleotides are TGTGCCAGCAGCTTGGGGGGCAGGGCGGCTGGAAACACCATATATTTT.

The rearrangement uses TRBV5-5 and TRBJ1-1, with D unresolved. CDR3 length equals 14 residues. Trimming shortened V by 0 bases and J by 5 bases, and 11 bases separated the two germline ends. Per germline, CDR1 SGHKS and CDR2 YYEKEE (reference sequence). The CDR3 reads CASSLGLGGTEAFF. In DNA, the CDR3 is TGTGCCAGCAGCTTGGGGCTCGGTGGGACTGAAGCTTTCTTT. The full variable domain, its missing parts supplied by reference TRBV5-5 and TRBJ1-1, is DAGVTQSPTHLIKTRGQQVTLRCSPISGHKSVSWYQQVLGQGPQFIFQYYEKEERGRGNFPDRFSARQFPNYSSELNVNALLLGDSALYLCASSLGLGGTEAFFGQGTRLTVV.

The chain couples TRBV7-9 to TRBJ2-1; 13 bases line up with TRBD2. The length of the CDR3 is 16 residues. Germline-derived CDR1 and CDR2 are SEHNR and FQNEAQ (reference sequence). The V gene end was trimmed by 1 base and the J gene end by 9 bases; junction bases not matched to a gene: 6. The CDR3 region is CASSLGGLAGAFEQFF. The CDR3 nucleotides are TGTGCCAGCAGCTTAGGAGGACTAGCGGGGGCATTTGAGCAGTTCTTC.

This chain uses TRBV28 with TRBJ2-3, with D unresolved. CDR3 length: 13 amino acids. From germline, CDR1 is MDHEN and CDR2 SYDVKM. With 2 bases removed from V and 6 bases from J, the gap between germline ends came to 9 bases. The CDR3 sequence: CASSLKVPDTQYF. The CDR3 DNA follows: TGTGCCAGCAGTTTAAAAGTCCCCGATACGCAGTATTTT.

V and J are TRBV7-2 and TRBJ2-7, with D tentatively TRBD2 (5 bases). Germline V gene data show CDR1 as SGHTA and CDR2 as FQGNSA. The CDR3 runs to 12 residues. Trimming took off 3 bases at V and 8 bases at J, with 11 bases between the two ends. The CDR3 loop is CASSLEHGKQYF. For the CDR3, the DNA is TGTGCCAGCAGCTTGGAGCACGGGAAGCAGTACTTC.

V gene TRBV5-4 combines with J gene TRBJ1-1; D possibly corresponds to TRBD1 (6 bases). Trimming shortened V by 6 bases and J by 1 base, and 19 bases separated the two germline ends. CDR1 and CDR2 from the germline V gene are SGHNT and YYREEE (reference sequence). The CDR3 totals 16 residues. CDR3 sequence: CASKTTGHGPNTEAFF. In DNA form, the CDR3 reads TGTGCCAGCAAAACGACAGGACATGGTCCGAACACTGAAGCTTTCTTT.

The genes are TRBV27 and TRBJ2-1; no firm D call. V lost 2 bases and J lost 8, with 16 bases in between. The CDR3 covers 15 residues. Germline V CDR1 and CDR2: MNHEY, SMNVEV (reference sequence). The CDR3 loop is CASSLKGPDRYEQFF. In DNA form, the CDR3 reads TGTGCCAGCAGTTTAAAAGGACCGGATAGGTATGAGCAGTTCTTC.

The chain recombines TRBV5-1 with TRBJ1-1; tentatively, D is TRBD1 (5 bases). The length of the CDR3 is 12 residues. The V end was cut by 7 bases, the J end by 1 base, with 8 bases between. CDR1 SGHRS and CDR2 YFSETQ come from the germline V gene. The CDR3 is CASSTGNTEAFF. CDR3 DNA: TGCGCCAGCTCAACAGGGAACACTGAAGCTTTCTTT.

This clone came up once. The V gene is TRBV29-1, the J gene TRBJ2-3; 10 bases match TRBD1. V lost 7 bases and J lost 4; bases outside the gene matches: 8. The CDR3 totals 14 residues. CDR1 is SQVTM and CDR2 is ANQGSEA in the germline V gene. The CDR3 sequence is CSAGGGTGADTQYF. In DNA, the CDR3 is TGCAGCGCCGGAGGGGGGACAGGGGCAGATACGCAGTATTTT.

This clone has more than one count but fewer than ten. Additional DNA sequences in this sample encode the identical CDR3. The J gene is TRBJ2-3, the V gene TRBV9; no clear D gene. CDR1 and CDR2 from the germline V gene are SGDLS and YYNGEE. This CDR3 has 15 amino acids. V lost 2 bases and J 1 base, leaving 11 bases between the germline ends. Here the CDR3 reads CASSVEGFRTDTQYF. The DNA of the CDR3 is TGTGCCAGCAGCGTTGAAGGGTTTCGCACAGATACGCAGTATTTT.

The chain carries TRBV7-3 and TRBJ1-1, with D possibly being TRBD1 (6 bases). The length of the CDR3 is 14 residues. Germline CDR1 and CDR2: SGHTA and FQGTGA. The V and J ends lost 2 bases and 1 base respectively, with 8 bases between them. The DNA of the CDR3 is TGTGCCAGCAGCTTAGGGGGGGCGAACACTGAAGCTTTCTTT. The encoded protein is CASSLGGANTEAFF.

This sequence joins TRBV9 and TRBJ2-3; 10 bases map to TRBD2. Trimming removed 2 bases from V and 5 bases from J; junction bases left unmatched: 8. The CDR3 totals 16 residues. Germline-derived CDR1 and CDR2 are SGDLS and YYNGEE. In DNA, the CDR3 is TGTGCCAGCAGCGTGAAACCGGGACTAGCGATAGATACGCAGTATTTT. Protein: CASSVKPGLAIDTQYF.

This clone was observed a few times. This chain links TRBV6-5 with TRBJ1-4; 8 bases fit TRBD1. V gave up 5 bases and J gave up 5 bases; unmatched junction bases: 4. The CDR3 totals 14 residues. Germline values: CDR1 MNHEY, CDR2 SVGAGI. In nucleotides, the CDR3 is TGTGCCAGCAGTGGGGGACAGGAAAATGAAAAACTGTTTTTT. Its protein product is CASSGGQENEKLFF.

The rearrangement joins TRBV10-3 to TRBJ2-2; 12 bases map to TRBD2. The CDR3 has 17 amino acids. The junction had 9 bases not matched to a gene; V was cut back by 6 bases and J by 4 bases. The V gene's germline CDR1 is ENHRY and CDR2 SYGVKD. CDR3 nucleotides: TGTGCCATCAGCGTACTAGCGGGAGGTCGCTTCACCGGGGAGCTGTTTTTT. Amino acid sequence: CAISVLAGGRFTGELFF.

The J gene is TRBJ2-5, the V gene TRBV13; a possible D gene is TRBD1 (6 bases). This CDR3 has 14 amino acids. The germline CDR1 and CDR2 sequences are PRHDT and FYEKMQ (reference sequence). Between the trimmed V and J ends, which lost 3 bases and 5 bases, there was a span of 13 bases. This CDR3 is CASSFRDTRETQYF. The CDR3 DNA sequence: TGTGCCAGCAGCTTCCGGGACACCCGGGAGACCCAGTACTTC.

This clone has just one count. The gene calls are TRBV18 and TRBJ1-2, with 7 nucleotides matching TRBD1. CDR1 is KGHSH, CDR2 LQKENI, per germline. The CDR3 extends over 13 amino acids. Unmatched junction bases numbered 5, after V lost 3 bases and J lost 7 bases. The CDR3 loop reads CASSPQTGSGYTF. The CDR3 DNA reads TGTGCCAGCTCACCCCAGACAGGGAGTGGCTACACCTTC.

The chain has TRBV10-2 and TRBJ2-3; TRBD2 is a possible D gene (5 bases). The CDR3 spans 15 residues. CDR1 is WSHSY and CDR2 is SAAADI in the germline V gene. With 8 bases removed from V and 2 bases from J, the gap between germline ends came to 17 bases. The CDR3 nucleotides are TGCGCCAGCCGGTCAAGCGGAGACCACACAGATACGCAGTATTTT. Translated: CASRSSGDHTDTQYF.

V and J are TRBV7-7 and TRBJ2-1; 9 nucleotides align to TRBD2. The CDR3 spans 15 residues. CDR1 is SSHAT, CDR2 FNYEAQ, per germline (reference sequence). The junction had 9 bases not matched to a gene; V was cut back by 5 bases and J by 7 bases. The chain's CDR3 is CASSHGGGAGNEQFF. The CDR3 DNA is TGTGCCAGCAGCCACGGCGGGGGGGCCGGGAATGAGCAGTTCTTC.